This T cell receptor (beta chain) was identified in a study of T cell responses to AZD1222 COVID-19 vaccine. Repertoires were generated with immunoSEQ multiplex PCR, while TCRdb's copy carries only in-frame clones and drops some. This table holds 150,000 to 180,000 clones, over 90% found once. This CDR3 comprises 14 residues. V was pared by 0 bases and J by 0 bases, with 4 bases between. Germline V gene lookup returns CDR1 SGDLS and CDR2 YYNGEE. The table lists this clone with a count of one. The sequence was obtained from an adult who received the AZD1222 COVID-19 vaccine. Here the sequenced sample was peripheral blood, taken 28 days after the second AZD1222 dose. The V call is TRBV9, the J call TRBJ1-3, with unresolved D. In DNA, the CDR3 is TGTGCCAGCAGCGTAGAAGCCTCTGGAAACACCATATATTTT. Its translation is CASSVEASGNTIYF.